A single sample gave rise to the 13 T cell receptor beta chains below, sequenced in a study of T-cell reconstitution after alpha-beta-depleted transplantation in children. Library preparation (for TCRbeta) was performed with unique molecular identifiers. Using its own MiXCR run on the PCR reads, TCRdb lists one record per CDR3 protein. This sample has 450,000 to 550,000 distinct CDR3 sequences; about 10% occur once, and the top ten carry about 15%. This sample comprised PBMCs, mostly from graft donor cells, obtained 180 days after TCRalphabeta/CD19-depleted stem cell transplant. These receptors all stem from a female patient aged 2 to 10 who had a stem cell transplant for aplastic anemia, so the T cells may come from the graft donor.

This clonotype turned up a few times. The rearrangement links TRBV7-2 to TRBJ2-4; D gene ambiguous. Germline values: CDR1 SGHTA, CDR2 FQGNSA. The CDR3 runs to 17 residues. V was clipped by 1 base and J by 0 bases, with 13 bases between them. CDR3 sequence (DNA): TGTGCCAGCAGCTTAGGTCCTACCGAGAAAGCCAAAAACATTCAGTACTTC. It encodes CASSLGPTEKAKNIQYF.

This clonotype was detected only a few times. This chain connects TRBV30 to TRBJ2-3, with unresolved D. This CDR3 contains 12 residues. Germline V gene sequence: CDR1 GTSNPN, CDR2 SVGIG (reference sequence). Trimming took off 0 bases at V and 4 bases at J, with 5 bases between the two ends. In nucleotides, the CDR3 is TGTGCCTGGAGTGTAATCTCAGATACGCAGTATTTT. The encoded protein is CAWSVISDTQYF.

CDR3 sequence (DNA): TGTGCCAGCAGCTTAAGGGGAGGGCCGGGTTACGAGCAGTACTTC. Translation gives CASSLRGGPGYEQYF. The chain is built from TRBV7-9 and TRBJ2-7, with TRBD2 matching over 7 bases. The ends lost 2 bases at V and 4 bases at J; junction bases unmatched: 8. This CDR3 region has 15 residues. CDR1 is SEHNR and CDR2 is FQNEAQ in the germline V gene (reference sequence).

The chain is built from TRBV5-5 and TRBJ1-1; TRBD1 aligns across 7 bases. V was clipped by 4 bases and J by 7 bases; unmatched bases: 7. The CDR3 length is 13 residues. Germline-derived CDR1 and CDR2 are SGHKS and YYEKEE (reference sequence). The CDR3 DNA follows: TGTGCCAGCAGCGTGGGACAGTCTTTTGAAGCTTTCTTT. This encodes CASSVGQSFEAFF.

Concerning this clonotype: A read error may produce the germline difference seen at one junction end. The gene calls are TRBV4-3 and TRBJ2-3; 10 bases map to TRBD2. This CDR3 is built from 18 residues. Per germline, CDR1 LGHNA and CDR2 YSLEER. DNA for the CDR3: TGCGCCAGCAGCCAAGTTCTTTCCGGACTAGCGGAGACAGATACGCATTATTTT. Amino acid sequence: CASSQVLSGLAETDTHYF.

The J gene is TRBJ2-1, the V gene TRBV7-2; the D gene is possibly TRBD2 (6 bases). The CDR3 covers 17 residues. Germline-derived CDR1 and CDR2 are SGHTA and FQGNSA. The ends were cut back, 5 bases at V and 6 bases at J, with 23 bases in the middle. CDR3 in DNA: TGTGCCAGCAGCCCCCGTTCGGGGGTCTCTGGATTCAATGAGCAGTTCTTC. This encodes CASSPRSGVSGFNEQFF.

Regarding this clonotype: A much larger clone differs from this one at a single base, so this may be a read error. V usage is TRBV7-6 and J usage is TRBJ2-7; 8 bases are shared with TRBD1. This CDR3 has 13 residues. Germline CDR1 and CDR2: SGHVS and FNYEAQ. DNA of the CDR3: TGTGCCAGCAGCCGACAGGGGTCCTACGAGCACTACTTC. Its protein product is CASSRQGSYEHYF.

As for this clonotype: The junction and the germline gene differ at one end; a read error may be behind it. The chain joins TRBV9 to TRBJ2-1, with D hard to call. CDR1 is SGDLS and CDR2 is YYNGEE in the germline V gene. The CDR3 is 15 residues long. As DNA, the CDR3 is TGTGCCAGCACCGTACGCCTATCCGAAATAAATGAGCAGTTCTTC. It translates to CASTVRLSEINEQFF.

This chain connects TRBV12-3 or TRBV12-4 to TRBJ2-6; 8 bases are a match to TRBD2. V lost 6 bases, J lost 3 bases, and 19 bases stayed unmatched. The CDR3 sequence is 20 residues long. The CDR3 reads CASSPLGLAPWGSGANVLTF. CDR3 bases: TGTGCCAGCAGCCCTTTAGGACTAGCCCCCTGGGGGAGTGGGGCCAACGTCCTGACTTTC.

There are a few counts of this clonotype. The V and J genes are TRBV7-2 and TRBJ2-1, with 12 positions matching TRBD2. There are 15 residues in the CDR3. J gave up 8 bases and V 5 bases, and 7 bases lay outside the gene matches. Germline-derived CDR1 and CDR2 are SGHTA and FQGNSA. CDR3 sequence reads: CASSLTSGRLDEQFF. CDR3 DNA sequence: TGTGCCAGCAGCCTCACTAGCGGGAGGCTTGATGAGCAGTTCTTC.

Many counts were recorded for this clonotype. The chain has TRBV12-3 or TRBV12-4 and TRBJ2-3; 15 bases line up with TRBD2. Trimming cost V 5 bases and J 4 bases; bases outside gene matches: 7. This CDR3 comprises 17 residues. This CDR3 reads CASSPRRTSGRADTQYF. Here the CDR3 DNA reads TGTGCCAGCAGTCCTCGACGGACTAGCGGGAGGGCAGATACGCAGTATTTT.

This clonotype was seen a handful of times. The chain has TRBV27 and TRBJ1-2; D gene ambiguous. The V end lost 3 bases, the J end lost 0 bases, and 8 bases lay between the germline ends. The CDR3 is 14 amino acids. Germline V gene sequence: CDR1 MNHEY, CDR2 SMNVEV (reference sequence). This CDR3 is CASSFARSNYGYTF. CDR3 coding DNA: TGTGCCAGCAGTTTCGCCCGATCTAACTATGGCTACACCTTC.

The V and J genes are TRBV30 and TRBJ2-7, with 7 positions matching TRBD1. Unmatched junction bases numbered 5, after V lost 0 bases and J lost 0 bases. Germline V gene lookup returns CDR1 GTSNPN and CDR2 SVGIG (reference sequence). The CDR3 sequence is 15 residues long. CDR3 region: CAWSVRGTDSYEQYF. For the CDR3, the DNA is TGTGCCTGGAGTGTACGTGGGACAGACTCCTACGAGCAGTACTTC.